The rows below give T cell receptor beta chains drawn from one sample of a study of T cell responses to AZD1222 COVID-19 vaccine. Libraries were prepared by immunoSEQ multiplex PCR; TCRdb keeps only in-frame clonotypes and omits some of them. The repertoire has over 65,000 clones, approximately 90% of them found once; the top ten carry approximately 6.5%. The sequencing here drew on peripheral blood, taken on day 0 of MenACWY control vaccination. All receptors come from an adult in good health. Each CDR3 is given with its conserved first and last residue. D genes are given only for firm matches. Size values are once, few and many counts, or a class for expanded clones, and some rows have none.

j_gene: TRBJ1-1; abundance: NA; d_gene: NA; v_gene: TRBV10-3; CDR3nt: TGTGCCATCAGTGATAAGCCGGGCACTGAAGCTTTCTTT; CDR3aa: CAISDKPGTEAFF
j_gene: TRBJ2-3; abundance: NA; d_gene: NA; v_gene: TRBV20-1; CDR3nt: TGCAGTGCTCCCGATGCAGATACGCAGTATTTT; CDR3aa: CSAPDADTQYF
j_gene: TRBJ2-5; abundance: NA; d_gene: NA; v_gene: TRBV27; CDR3nt: TGTGCCAGCAGTTTGGGGTTAGGGGGGGCGCATGAGACCCAGTACTTC; CDR3aa: CASSLGLGGAHETQYF
j_gene: TRBJ1-3; abundance: NA; d_gene: NA; v_gene: TRBV15; CDR3nt: TGTGCCACCAGCAGAGATCAATGGAACATGCCTGGAAACACCATATATTTT; CDR3aa: CATSRDQWNMPGNTIYF
j_gene: TRBJ1-2; abundance: NA; d_gene: NA; v_gene: TRBV2; CDR3nt: TGTGCCAGCAGTGAAGCGCGAACAGACTATGGCTACACCTTC; CDR3aa: CASSEARTDYGYTF
j_gene: TRBJ1-2; abundance: NA; d_gene: TRBD1; v_gene: TRBV12-5; CDR3nt: TGTGCTAGTGCCCAGACAGGGGGCGCTTATGGCTACACCTTC; CDR3aa: CASAQTGGAYGYTF
j_gene: TRBJ2-1; abundance: NA; d_gene: NA; v_gene: TRBV19; CDR3nt: TGTGCCAGTAGTATAAGGGGCGGATCCAATGAGCAGTTCTTC; CDR3aa: CASSIRGGSNEQFF
j_gene: TRBJ1-3; abundance: few; d_gene: NA; v_gene: TRBV7-7; CDR3nt: TGTGCTAGCAGCGCAGGGACGGGCTCTGGAAACACCATATATTTT; CDR3aa: CASSAGTGSGNTIYF
j_gene: TRBJ1-2; abundance: once; d_gene: NA; v_gene: TRBV12-3/TRBV12-4; CDR3nt: TGTGCCAGCAGTTACGCCGAGGGCTATGGCTACACCTTC; CDR3aa: CASSYAEGYGYTF
j_gene: TRBJ1-5; abundance: NA; d_gene: NA; v_gene: TRBV5-6; CDR3nt: TGTGCCAGCAGCTTGTATAGGACCTCGGCAGATCAGCCCCAGCATTTT; CDR3aa: CASSLYRTSADQPQHF
j_gene: TRBJ2-1; abundance: NA; d_gene: TRBD1; v_gene: TRBV28; CDR3nt: TGTGCCAGCAGTTTTCCCGGGACAGTATCCAATGAGCAGTTCTTC; CDR3aa: CASSFPGTVSNEQFF